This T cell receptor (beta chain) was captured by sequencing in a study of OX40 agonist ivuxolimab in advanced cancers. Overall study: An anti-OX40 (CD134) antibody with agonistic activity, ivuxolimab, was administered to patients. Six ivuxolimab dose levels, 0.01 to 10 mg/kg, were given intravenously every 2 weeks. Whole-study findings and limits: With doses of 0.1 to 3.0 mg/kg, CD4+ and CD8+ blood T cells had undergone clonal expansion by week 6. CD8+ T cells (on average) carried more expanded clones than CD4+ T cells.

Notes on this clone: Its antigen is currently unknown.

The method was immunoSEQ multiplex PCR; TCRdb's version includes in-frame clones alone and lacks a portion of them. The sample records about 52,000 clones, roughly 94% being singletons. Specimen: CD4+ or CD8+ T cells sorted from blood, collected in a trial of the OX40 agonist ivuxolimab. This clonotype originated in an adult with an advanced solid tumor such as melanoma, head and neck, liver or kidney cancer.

This chain's CDR3 is CASSGGQPGYEQYF. CDR3 DNA sequence: TGTGCCAGCAGTGGAGGTCAACCCGGCTACGAGCAGTACTTC. V is TRBV5-6 and J is TRBJ2-7, with D maybe TRBD2 (5 bases). The V end was cut by 5 bases, the J end by 3 bases, with 15 bases between. Germline V gene sequence: CDR1 SGHDT, CDR2 YYEEEE. This CDR3 has 14 amino acids.